The 16 T cell receptor beta chains reported below all come from one sample, sequenced in a study of CD8+CD57+ T cells in acquired aplastic anemia. An expansion of CD8+CD57+ cells by flow cytometry had been shown in patients chosen for sequencing. Researchers used genomic DNA as the template to profile TCR beta VDJ and CDR3. MiXCR, run by TCRdb on the reads, gives a single entry per CDR3 protein. Altogether hundreds of thousands of distinct CDR3 sequences are present, around 32% being singletons, with the ten largest covering 0.82%. Material for sequencing was sorted CD4+, CD8+, or CD8+CD57+ T cells (not recorded which) from PBMCs. The receptors shown here come from a human donor with aplastic anemia.

V usage is TRBV5-1 and J usage is TRBJ1-6, with 7 bases aligning to TRBD1. Germline V gene lookup returns CDR1 SGHRS and CDR2 YFSETQ. V was clipped by 6 bases and J by 5 bases; unmatched bases: 5. The CDR3 runs to 14 residues. CDR3 nucleotides: TGCGCCAGCAACCCGGGACAGAATAATTCACCCCTCCACTTT. Its protein is CASNPGQNNSPLHF.

This clonotype was seen a few times. The V and J genes are TRBV2 and TRBJ1-1, with 7 nucleotides matching TRBD1. The CDR3 totals 17 residues. With 2 bases clipped from V and 1 base from J, the junction kept 10 bases outside the gene matches. CDR1 is SNHLY and CDR2 is FYNNEI in the germline V gene. The CDR3 loop reads CASSELTGYRENTEAFF. The CDR3 DNA follows: TGTGCCAGCAGTGAACTGACAGGGTATAGGGAGAACACTGAAGCTTTCTTT.

This clonotype was detected many times. The rearrangement links TRBV7-8 to TRBJ2-2, with unresolved D. CDR1 SGHVS and CDR2 FQNEAQ come from the germline V gene. V lost 1 base, J lost 7 bases, and 7 bases lay in between. The CDR3 length is 13 residues. Written as DNA, the CDR3 is TGTGCCAGCAGCTTAGTAATGGGCGGGGAGCTGTTTTTT. It translates to CASSLVMGGELFF.

The chain combines TRBV5-4 with TRBJ2-6; the D call may be TRBD1 or TRBD2 (5 bases each). The V gene lost 1 base and the J gene lost 0 bases, with 14 bases spanning the gap. This CDR3 has 18 residues. Germline values: CDR1 SGHNT, CDR2 YYREEE (reference sequence). Here the CDR3 reads CASSLLGPFSSGANVLTF. CDR3 nucleotides: TGTGCCAGCAGCTTGTTGGGACCTTTCAGCTCTGGGGCCAACGTCCTGACTTTC. Full variable domain (missing parts from reference TRBV5-4 and TRBJ2-6): ETGVTQSPTHLIKTRGQQVTLRCSSQSGHNTVSWYQQALGQGPQFIFQYYREEENGRGNFPPRFSGLQFPNYSSELNVNALELDDSALYLCASSLLGPFSSGANVLTFGAGSRLTVL.

Comment on this clonotype: This may be a read error: a much more frequent sequence differs by one nucleotide. DNA for the CDR3: TGTGCCATCAGTCCCTCCGGGCCGTTCGGTCAGCCCCAGCATTTT. It encodes CAISPSGPFGQPQHF. This chain connects TRBV10-3 to TRBJ1-5; the D is unclear. The germline V gene encodes CDR1 ENHRY and CDR2 SYGVKD. The CDR3 consists of 15 residues. V gave up 5 bases and J gave up 6 bases, with 17 bases separating them.

The chain recombines TRBV2 with TRBJ2-3, with D perhaps matching TRBD1 or TRBD2 (5 bases each). In germline, CDR1 is SNHLY, CDR2 FYNNEI. CDR3 size: 15 residues. Trimming took off 4 bases at V and 10 bases at J, with 21 bases between the two ends. CDR3 bases: TGTGCCAGCAGTGTGGACATCCCCGGGGTTTCTCCGCAGTATTTT. Encoded protein: CASSVDIPGVSPQYF.

The CDR3 region is CSVELGRYTDNEQYF. CDR3 DNA: TGCAGCGTTGAATTGGGGAGGTATACCGACAATGAGCAGTACTTC. The chain recombines TRBV29-1 with TRBJ2-1, with D perhaps matching TRBD2 (6 bases). The last part of the DNA fits TRBJ2-7 better; the J call may be wrong. The CDR3 is 15 amino acids. Germline CDR1 reads SQVTM; CDR2 reads ANQGSEA.

This clonotype has at least ten counts. This rearrangement joins TRBV6-4 to TRBJ1-2; D perhaps matches TRBD1 (5 bases). The V gene lost 7 bases and the J gene lost 7 bases, with 19 bases spanning the gap. This CDR3 comprises 14 residues. The V gene's germline CDR1 is MRHNA and CDR2 SNTAGT. The CDR3 region has the DNA TGTGCCAGCAAACGGGACGTGGGGGTGCGTGGCTACACCTTC. Protein sequence: CASKRDVGVRGYTF.

The rearrangement uses TRBV10-3 and TRBJ2-7; TRBD2 aligns across 7 bases. The CDR3 covers 15 residues. Germline CDR1 is ENHRY and CDR2 is SYGVKD. After removal of 4 bases from V and 0 bases from J, the junction contained 6 bases not matched to a gene. CDR3 DNA: TGTGCCATCAGTGGGGGGGGGGAGAGCTCCTACGAGCAGTACTTC. Its translation is CAISGGGESSYEQYF.

The chain uses TRBV10-3 and TRBJ1-2; TRBD1 might be the D (5 bases). This CDR3 contains 11 residues. The V gene lost 3 bases and the J gene lost 8 bases, with 7 bases spanning the gap. Germline V gives CDR1 ENHRY, CDR2 SYGVKD. CDR3 in amino acids: CAISDGGGYTF. Written as DNA, the CDR3 is TGTGCCATCAGTGATGGGGGGGGCTACACCTTC.

This clonotype was found many times. The CDR3 spells CASSGGYDYGYTF. The CDR3 region has the DNA TGTGCCAGCAGTGGCGGCTATGACTATGGCTACACCTTC. The chain recombines TRBV2 with TRBJ1-2; no clear D gene. CDR1 is SNHLY, CDR2 FYNNEI, per germline. V dropped 4 bases and J dropped 3 bases, with 9 bases sitting between them. The CDR3 extends over 13 amino acids. The variable domain in full, with the rest retrieved from reference TRBV2 and TRBJ1-2, is EPEVTQTPSHQVTQMGQEVILRCVPISNHLYFYWYRQILGQKVEFLVSFYNNEISEKSEIFDDQFSVERPDGSNFTLKIRSTKLEDSAMYFCASSGGYDYGYTFGSGTRLTVV.

This clonotype has a handful of counts. CDR3 sequence reads: CASSKRIPGQGFGNTIYF. The CDR3 nucleotides read TGTGCCAGCAGCAAAAGAATACCGGGACAGGGTTTTGGAAACACCATATATTTT. The gene calls are TRBV11-2 and TRBJ1-3; 9 bases fit TRBD1. Germline V CDR1 and CDR2: SGHAT, FQNNGV. The CDR3 consists of 18 residues. The V segment lost 5 bases and the J segment 3 bases; nucleotides outside the gene matches: 14.

This clonotype has just one count. This rearrangement joins TRBV2 to TRBJ2-7; TRBD1 agrees at 9 bases. Looked up from germline, CDR1 is SNHLY and CDR2 is FYNNEI. The CDR3 is 15 amino acids. J lost 4 bases, V lost 6 bases, and 10 bases had no gene match. The CDR3 bases are TGTGCCAGCAGACAGACCGGGACAGGGTCGTACGAGCAGTACTTC. Translation: CASRQTGTGSYEQYF.

This clonotype was observed many times. The chain has TRBV5-1 and TRBJ2-3; D unclear. The V end was cut by 4 bases, the J end by 4 bases, with 10 bases between. The CDR3 covers 13 residues. Germline-derived CDR1 and CDR2 are SGHRS and YFSETQ. The CDR3 reads CASSPGTSDTQYF. CDR3 bases: TGCGCCAGCAGCCCGGGTACGTCAGATACGCAGTATTTT.

In its sample, this clonotype was seen a few times. This chain joins TRBV2 and TRBJ2-7; 11 nucleotides line up with TRBD1. V lost 6 bases to trimming and J lost 4 bases; unmatched junction nucleotides: 8. Germline CDR1 reads SNHLY; CDR2 reads FYNNEI. This CDR3 has 15 amino acids. CDR3: CASSHPGQGAYEQYF. The CDR3 DNA reads as TGTGCCAGCAGCCACCCCGGACAGGGGGCTTACGAGCAGTACTTC.

The genes are TRBV25-1 and TRBJ1-2, with D unclear. The CDR3 spans 15 residues. The V and J ends lost 6 bases and 3 bases respectively, with 17 bases between them. CDR1 MGHDK and CDR2 SYGVNS come from the germline V gene. CDR3 protein: CASSLLSGEDYGYTF. The CDR3 coding sequence is TGTGCCAGCAGCTTATTATCAGGCGAGGACTATGGCTACACCTTC.